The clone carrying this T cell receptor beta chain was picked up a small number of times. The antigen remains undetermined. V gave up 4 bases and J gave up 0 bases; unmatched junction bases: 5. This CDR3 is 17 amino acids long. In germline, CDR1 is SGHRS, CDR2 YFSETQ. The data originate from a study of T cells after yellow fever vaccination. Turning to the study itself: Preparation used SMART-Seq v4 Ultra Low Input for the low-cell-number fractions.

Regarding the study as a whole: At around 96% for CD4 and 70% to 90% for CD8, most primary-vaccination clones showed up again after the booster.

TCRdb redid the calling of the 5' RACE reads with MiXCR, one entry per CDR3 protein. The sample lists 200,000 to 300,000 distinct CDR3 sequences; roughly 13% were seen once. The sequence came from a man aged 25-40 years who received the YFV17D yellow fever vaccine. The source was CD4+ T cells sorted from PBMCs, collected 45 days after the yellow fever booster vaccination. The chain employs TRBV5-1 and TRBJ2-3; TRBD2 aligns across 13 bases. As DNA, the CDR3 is TGCGCCAGCAGCCCCGGACTAGCGGGGGCTAGCACAGATACGCAGTATTTT. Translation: CASSPGLAGASTDTQYF. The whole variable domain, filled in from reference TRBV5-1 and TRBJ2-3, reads KAGVTQTPRYLIKTRGQQVTLSCSPISGHRSVSWYQQTPGQGLQFLFEYFSETQRNKGNFPGRFSGRQFSNSRSEMNVSTLELGDSALYLCASSPGLAGASTDTQYFGPGTRLTVL.